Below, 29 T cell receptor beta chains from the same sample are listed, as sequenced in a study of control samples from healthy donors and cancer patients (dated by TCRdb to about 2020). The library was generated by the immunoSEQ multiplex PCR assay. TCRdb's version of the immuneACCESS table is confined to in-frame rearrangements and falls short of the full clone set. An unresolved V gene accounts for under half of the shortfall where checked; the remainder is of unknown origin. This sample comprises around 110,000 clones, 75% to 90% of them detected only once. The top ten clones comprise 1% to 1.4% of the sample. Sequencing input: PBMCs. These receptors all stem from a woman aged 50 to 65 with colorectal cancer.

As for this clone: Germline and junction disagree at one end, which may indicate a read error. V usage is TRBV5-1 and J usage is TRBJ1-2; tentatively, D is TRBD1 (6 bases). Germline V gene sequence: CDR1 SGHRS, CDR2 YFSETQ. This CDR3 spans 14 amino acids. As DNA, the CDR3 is TGCGTCAGCAGCTTGTCCACAGGGTCCTATGGCTACACCTTC. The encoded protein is CVSSLSTGSYGYTF.

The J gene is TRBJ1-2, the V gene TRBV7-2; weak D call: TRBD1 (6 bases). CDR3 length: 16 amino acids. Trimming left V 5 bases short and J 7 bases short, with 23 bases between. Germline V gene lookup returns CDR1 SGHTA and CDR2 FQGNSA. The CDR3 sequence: CASSPGGLGRGSGYTF. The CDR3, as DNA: TGTGCCAGCAGCCCGGGGGGGCTGGGCAGGGGTAGTGGCTACACCTTC.

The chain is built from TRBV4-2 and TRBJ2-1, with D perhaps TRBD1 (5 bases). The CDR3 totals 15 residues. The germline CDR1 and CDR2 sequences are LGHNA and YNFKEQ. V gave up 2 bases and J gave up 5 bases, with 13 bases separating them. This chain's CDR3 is CASSQRWGTDNEQFF. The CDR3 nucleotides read TGTGCCAGCAGCCAACGCTGGGGCACCGACAATGAGCAGTTCTTC.

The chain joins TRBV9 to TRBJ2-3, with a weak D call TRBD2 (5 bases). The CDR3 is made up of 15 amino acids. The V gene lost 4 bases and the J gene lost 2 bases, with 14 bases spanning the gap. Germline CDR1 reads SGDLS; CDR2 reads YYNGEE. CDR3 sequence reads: CASSPPPGNTDTQYF. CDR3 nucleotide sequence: TGTGCCAGCAGCCCCCCCCCGGGAAACACAGATACGCAGTATTTT. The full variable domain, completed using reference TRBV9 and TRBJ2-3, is DSGVTQTPKHLITATGQRVTLRCSPRSGDLSVYWYQQSLDQGLQFLIQYYNGEERAKGNILERFSAQQFPDLHSELNLSSLELGDSALYFCASSPPPGNTDTQYFGPGTRLTVL.

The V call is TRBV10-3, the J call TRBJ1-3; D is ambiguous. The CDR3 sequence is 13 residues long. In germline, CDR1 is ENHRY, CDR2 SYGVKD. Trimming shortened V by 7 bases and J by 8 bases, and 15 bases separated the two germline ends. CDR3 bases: TGTGCCATCACCTACACGGTCGGTGACACCATATATTTT. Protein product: CAITYTVGDTIYF.

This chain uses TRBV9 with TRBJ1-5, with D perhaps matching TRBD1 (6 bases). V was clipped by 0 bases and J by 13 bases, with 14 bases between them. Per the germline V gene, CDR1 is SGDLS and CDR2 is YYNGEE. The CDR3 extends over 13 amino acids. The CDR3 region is CASSVGESDRQHF. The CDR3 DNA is TGTGCCAGCAGCGTAGGCGAAAGTGACAGGCAGCATTTT.

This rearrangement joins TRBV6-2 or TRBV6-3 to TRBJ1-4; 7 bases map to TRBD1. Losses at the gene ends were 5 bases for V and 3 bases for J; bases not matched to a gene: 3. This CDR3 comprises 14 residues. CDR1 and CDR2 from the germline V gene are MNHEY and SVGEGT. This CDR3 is CASSTGDPNEKLFF. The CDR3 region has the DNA TGTGCCAGCAGTACAGGGGACCCTAATGAAAAACTGTTTTTT.

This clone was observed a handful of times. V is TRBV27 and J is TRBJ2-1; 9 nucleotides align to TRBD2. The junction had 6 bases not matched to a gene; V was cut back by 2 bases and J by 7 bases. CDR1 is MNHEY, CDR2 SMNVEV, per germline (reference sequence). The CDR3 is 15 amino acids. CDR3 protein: CASSLRLAGPNEQFF. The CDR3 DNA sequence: TGTGCCAGCAGTTTACGGCTAGCGGGACCTAATGAGCAGTTCTTC.

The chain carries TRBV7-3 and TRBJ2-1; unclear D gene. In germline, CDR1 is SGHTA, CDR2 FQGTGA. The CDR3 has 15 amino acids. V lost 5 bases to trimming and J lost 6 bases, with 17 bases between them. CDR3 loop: CASSPTGSGSNEQFF. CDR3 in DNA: TGTGCCAGCAGCCCCACCGGGTCTGGGTCCAATGAGCAGTTCTTC. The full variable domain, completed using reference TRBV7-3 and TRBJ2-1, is GAGVSQTPSNKVTEKGKYVELRCDPISGHTALYWYRQSLGQGPEFLIYFQGTGAADDSGLPNDRFFAVRPEGSVSTLKIQRTERGDSAVYLCASSPTGSGSNEQFFGPGTRLTVL.

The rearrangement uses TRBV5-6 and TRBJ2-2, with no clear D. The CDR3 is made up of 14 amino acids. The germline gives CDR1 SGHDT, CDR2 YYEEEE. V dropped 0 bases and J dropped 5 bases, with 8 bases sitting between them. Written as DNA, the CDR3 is TGTGCCAGCAGCTTGGTGGGGAATACCGGGGAGCTGTTTTTT. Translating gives CASSLVGNTGELFF.

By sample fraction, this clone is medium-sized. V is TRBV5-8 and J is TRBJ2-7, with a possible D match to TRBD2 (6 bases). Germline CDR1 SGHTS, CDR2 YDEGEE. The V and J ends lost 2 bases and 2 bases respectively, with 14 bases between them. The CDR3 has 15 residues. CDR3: CASSFGGFGPYEQYF. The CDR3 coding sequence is TGTGCCAGCAGCTTTGGGGGGTTTGGGCCCTACGAGCAGTACTTC.

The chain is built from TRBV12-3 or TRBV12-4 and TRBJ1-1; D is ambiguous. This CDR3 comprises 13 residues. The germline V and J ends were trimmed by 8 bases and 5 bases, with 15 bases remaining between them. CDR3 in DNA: TGTGCCAGCCTCGCGGGCGAGAGGACTGAAGCTTTCTTT. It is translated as CASLAGERTEAFF.

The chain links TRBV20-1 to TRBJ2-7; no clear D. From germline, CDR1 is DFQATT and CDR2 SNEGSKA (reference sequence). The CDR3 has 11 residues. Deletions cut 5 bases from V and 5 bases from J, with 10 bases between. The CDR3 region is CSAYRADEQYF. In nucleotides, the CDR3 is TGCAGTGCTTACCGGGCTGACGAGCAGTACTTC.

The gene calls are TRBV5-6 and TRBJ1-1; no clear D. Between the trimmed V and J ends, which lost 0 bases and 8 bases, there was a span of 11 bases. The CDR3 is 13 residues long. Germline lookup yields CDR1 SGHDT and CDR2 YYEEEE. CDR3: CASSLDLQPEAFF. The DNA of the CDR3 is TGTGCCAGCAGCTTGGACCTTCAACCCGAAGCTTTCTTT.

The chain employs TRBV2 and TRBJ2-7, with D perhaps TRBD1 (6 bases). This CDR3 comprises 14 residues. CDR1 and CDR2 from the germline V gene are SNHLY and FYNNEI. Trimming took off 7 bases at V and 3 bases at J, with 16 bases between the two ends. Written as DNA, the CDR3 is TGTGCCAGCAATCCATCCGGACAGCACTACGAGCAGTACTTC. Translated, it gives CASNPSGQHYEQYF.

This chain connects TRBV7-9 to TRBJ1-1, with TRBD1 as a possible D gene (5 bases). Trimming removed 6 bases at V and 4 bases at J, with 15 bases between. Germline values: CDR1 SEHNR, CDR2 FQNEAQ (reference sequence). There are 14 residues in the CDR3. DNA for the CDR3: TGTGCCAGCAGTATTTCCACAGGTGGCACTGAAGCTTTCTTT. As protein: CASSISTGGTEAFF.

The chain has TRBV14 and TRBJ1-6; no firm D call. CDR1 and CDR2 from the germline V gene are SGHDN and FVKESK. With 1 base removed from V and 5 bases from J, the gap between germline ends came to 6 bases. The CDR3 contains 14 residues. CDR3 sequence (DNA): TGTGCCAGCAGCCAAGCTTTCGATAATTCACCCCTCCACTTT. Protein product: CASSQAFDNSPLHF. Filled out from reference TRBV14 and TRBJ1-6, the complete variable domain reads EAGVTQFPSHSVIEKGQTVTLRCDPISGHDNLYWYRRVMGKEIKFLLHFVKESKQDESGMPNNRFLAERTGGTYSTLKVQPAELEDSGVYFCASSQAFDNSPLHFGNGTRLTVT.

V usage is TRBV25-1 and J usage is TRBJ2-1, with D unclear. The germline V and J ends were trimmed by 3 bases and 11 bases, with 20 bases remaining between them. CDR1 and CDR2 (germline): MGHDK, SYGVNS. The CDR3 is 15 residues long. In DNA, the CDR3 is TGTGCCAGCAGTGATCCTGACATCTCGGGTCTACAGCAGTTCTTC. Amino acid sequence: CASSDPDISGLQQFF.

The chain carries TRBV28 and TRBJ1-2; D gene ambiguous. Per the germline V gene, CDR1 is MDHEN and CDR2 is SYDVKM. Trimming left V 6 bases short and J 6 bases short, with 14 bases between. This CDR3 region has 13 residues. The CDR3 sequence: CASREDLGDGYTF. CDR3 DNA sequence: TGTGCCAGCAGGGAGGACTTGGGCGATGGCTACACCTTC.

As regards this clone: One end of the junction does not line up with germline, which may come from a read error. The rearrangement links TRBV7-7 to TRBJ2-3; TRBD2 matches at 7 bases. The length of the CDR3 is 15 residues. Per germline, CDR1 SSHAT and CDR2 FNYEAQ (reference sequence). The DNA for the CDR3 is TGTGCTAGCAGCTCCGGCGGGGGTCCGGAGGGTACGCAGTATTTT. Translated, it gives CASSSGGGPEGTQYF.

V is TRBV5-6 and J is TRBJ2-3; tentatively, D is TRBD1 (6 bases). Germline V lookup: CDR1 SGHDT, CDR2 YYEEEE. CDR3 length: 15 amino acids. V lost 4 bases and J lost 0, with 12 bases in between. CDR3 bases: TGTGCCAGCAGCGTGGACAGCTCTAGCACAGATACGCAGTATTTT. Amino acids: CASSVDSSSTDTQYF.

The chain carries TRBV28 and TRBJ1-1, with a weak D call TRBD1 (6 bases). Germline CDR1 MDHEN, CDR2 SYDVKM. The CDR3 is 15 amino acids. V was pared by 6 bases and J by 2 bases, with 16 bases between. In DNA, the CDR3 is TGTGCCAGCAGCCCGTCCCCACAGGGAAACACTGAAGCTTTCTTT. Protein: CASSPSPQGNTEAFF.

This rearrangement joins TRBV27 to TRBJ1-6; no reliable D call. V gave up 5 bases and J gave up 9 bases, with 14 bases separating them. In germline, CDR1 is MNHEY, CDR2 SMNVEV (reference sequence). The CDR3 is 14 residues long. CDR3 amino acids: CASSPVRESSPLHF. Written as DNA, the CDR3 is TGTGCCAGCAGTCCCGTTCGGGAGAGTTCACCCCTCCACTTT.

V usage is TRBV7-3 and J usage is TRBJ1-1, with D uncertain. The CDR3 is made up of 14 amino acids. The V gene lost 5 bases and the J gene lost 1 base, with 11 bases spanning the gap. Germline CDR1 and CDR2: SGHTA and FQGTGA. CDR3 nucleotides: TGTGCCAGCAGCCCTACCCCGGGGAACACTGAAGCTTTCTTT. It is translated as CASSPTPGNTEAFF.

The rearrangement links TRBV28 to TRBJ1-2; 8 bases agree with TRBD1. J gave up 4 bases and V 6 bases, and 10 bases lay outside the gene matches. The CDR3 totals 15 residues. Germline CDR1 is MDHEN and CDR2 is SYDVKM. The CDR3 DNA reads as TGTGCCAGCAGACGCGATCGGGACAGGCCCTATGGCTACACCTTC. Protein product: CASRRDRDRPYGYTF.

The CDR3 loop reads CASSQQNRGNTEAFF. The CDR3 DNA is TGTGCCAGCAGCCAGCAAAACAGGGGGAACACTGAAGCTTTCTTT. The gene calls are TRBV3-1 (or the pseudogene TRBV3-2) and TRBJ1-1; TRBD1 agrees at 7 bases. Germline loops: CDR1 LGHDT, CDR2 YNNKEL (reference sequence). After removal of 3 bases from V and 1 base from J, the junction contained 5 bases not matched to a gene. This CDR3 contains 15 residues.

CDR3 DNA: TGTGCCAGCAGCAGTGGACAGGCCCTGGGAGGCTACACCTTC. Protein: CASSSGQALGGYTF. The chain employs TRBV7-6 and TRBJ1-2; 7 bases agree with TRBD1. This CDR3 is built from 14 residues. CDR1 and CDR2 from the germline V gene are SGHVS and FNYEAQ. J was trimmed by 8 bases and V by 5 bases; bases with no gene match: 11.

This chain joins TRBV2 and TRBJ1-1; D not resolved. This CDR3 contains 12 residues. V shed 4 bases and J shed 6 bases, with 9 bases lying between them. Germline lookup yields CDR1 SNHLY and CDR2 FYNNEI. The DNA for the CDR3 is TGTGCCAGCAGTGGGGCTGACGCTGAAGCTTTCTTT. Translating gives CASSGADAEAFF.

The CDR3 here is CASSPSGRAQDEQFF. The CDR3 coding sequence is TGTGCCAGCAGCCCTAGCGGGAGGGCCCAGGATGAGCAGTTCTTC. V usage is TRBV11-3 and J usage is TRBJ2-1; 12 nucleotides agree with TRBD2. The V gene's germline CDR1 is SGHNT and CDR2 YENEEA. Trimming at V came to 5 bases and at J to 8 bases, leaving 7 bases not matched to a gene. CDR3 length: 15 amino acids. Combining the CDR3 with reference TRBV11-3 and TRBJ2-1 gives the whole variable domain EAGVVQSPRYKIIEKKQPVAFWCNPISGHNTLYWYLQNLGQGPELLIRYENEEAVDDSQLPKDRFSAERLKGVDSTLKIQPAELGDSAVYLCASSPSGRAQDEQFFGPGTRLTVL.